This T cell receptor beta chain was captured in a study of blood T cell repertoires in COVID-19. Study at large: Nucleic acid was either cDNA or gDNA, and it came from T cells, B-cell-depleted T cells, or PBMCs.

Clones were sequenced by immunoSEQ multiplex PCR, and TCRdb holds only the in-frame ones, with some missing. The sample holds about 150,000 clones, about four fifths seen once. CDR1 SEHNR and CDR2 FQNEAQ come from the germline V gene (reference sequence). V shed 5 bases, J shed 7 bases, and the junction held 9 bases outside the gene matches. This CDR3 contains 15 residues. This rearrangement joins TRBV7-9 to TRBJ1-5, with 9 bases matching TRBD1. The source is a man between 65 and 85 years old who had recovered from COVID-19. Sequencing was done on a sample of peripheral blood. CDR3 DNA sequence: TGTGCCAGCAGCACTAGGGGGGGACAGGGCCAGCCCCAGCATTTT. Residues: CASSTRGGQGQPQHF.